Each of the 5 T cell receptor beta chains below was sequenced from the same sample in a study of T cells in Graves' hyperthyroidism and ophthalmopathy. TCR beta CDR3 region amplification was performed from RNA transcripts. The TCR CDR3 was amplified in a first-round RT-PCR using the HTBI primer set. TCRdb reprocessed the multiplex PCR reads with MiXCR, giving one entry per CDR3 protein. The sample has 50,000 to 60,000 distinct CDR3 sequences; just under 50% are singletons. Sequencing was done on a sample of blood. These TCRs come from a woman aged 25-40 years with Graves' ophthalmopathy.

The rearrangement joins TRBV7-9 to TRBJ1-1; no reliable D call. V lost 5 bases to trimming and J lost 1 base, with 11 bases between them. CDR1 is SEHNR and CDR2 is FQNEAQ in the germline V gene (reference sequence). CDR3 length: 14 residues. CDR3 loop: CASSPGGENTEAFF. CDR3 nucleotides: TGTGCCAGCAGCCCCGGTGGGGAGAACACTGAAGCTTTCTTT.

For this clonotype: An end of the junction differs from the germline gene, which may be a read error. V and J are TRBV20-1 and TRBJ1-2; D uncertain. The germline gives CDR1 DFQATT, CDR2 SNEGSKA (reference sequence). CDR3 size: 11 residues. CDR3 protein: CSARVPDGHTF. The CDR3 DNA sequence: TGCAGTGCTAGAGTTCCGGATGGCCACACCTTC.

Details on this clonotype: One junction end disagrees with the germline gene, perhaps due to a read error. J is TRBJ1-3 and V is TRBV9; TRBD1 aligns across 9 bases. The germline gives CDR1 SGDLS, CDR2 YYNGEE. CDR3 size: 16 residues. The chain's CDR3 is CASSRQGGGSGSTIYF. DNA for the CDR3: TGTGCCAGCAGTAGACAGGGGGGCGGCTCTGGAAGCACCATATATTTT.

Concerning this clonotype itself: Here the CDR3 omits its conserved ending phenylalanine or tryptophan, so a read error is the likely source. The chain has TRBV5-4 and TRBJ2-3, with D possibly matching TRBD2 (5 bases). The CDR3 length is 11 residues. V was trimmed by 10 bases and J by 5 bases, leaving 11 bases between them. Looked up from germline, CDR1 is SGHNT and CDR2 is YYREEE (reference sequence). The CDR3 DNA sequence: TGTGCCTCCGGGGTTGAAGATACGCAGTATCTT. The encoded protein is CASGVEDTQYL.

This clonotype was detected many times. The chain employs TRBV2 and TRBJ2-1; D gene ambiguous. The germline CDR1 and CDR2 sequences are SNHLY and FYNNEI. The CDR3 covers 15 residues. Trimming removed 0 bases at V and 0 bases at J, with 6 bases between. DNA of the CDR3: TGTGCCAGCAGTGAAGCGGGCAGCTCCTACAATGAGCAGTTCTTC. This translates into CASSEAGSSYNEQFF.